These 15 T cell receptor beta chains were sequenced from one sample in a study of cytomegalovirus exposure and HLA in healthy donors. The PCR was carried out with 60 Vbeta primers and 13 Jbeta primers. Sequenced by immunoSEQ multiplex PCR; TCRdb stores in-frame clones only, minus some. Of around 150,000 clones in the sample, about 76% were seen once. The sample comprised PBMCs. Receptors were obtained from a human donor in good health.

This chain uses TRBV5-1 with TRBJ2-1, with 9 bases that match TRBD2. Per the germline V gene, CDR1 is SGHRS and CDR2 is YFSETQ. CDR3 length: 15 residues. With 0 bases clipped from V and 4 bases from J, the junction kept 2 bases outside the gene matches. The CDR3: CASSLVSGGYNEQFF. The CDR3 region has the DNA TGCGCCAGCAGCTTGGTTAGCGGGGGTTACAATGAGCAGTTCTTC.

The chain carries TRBV7-8 and TRBJ2-1, with D perhaps TRBD2 (6 bases). Germline V gives CDR1 SGHVS, CDR2 FQNEAQ. This CDR3 has 14 amino acids. With 5 bases removed from V and 8 bases from J, the gap between germline ends came to 16 bases. CDR3 coding DNA: TGTGCCAGCAGCCTACGGAATCGGAGGGATGAGCAGTTCTTC. The encoded protein is CASSLRNRRDEQFF.

The V and J genes are TRBV5-6 and TRBJ1-5, with D possibly matching TRBD1 (6 bases). Germline CDR1 is SGHDT and CDR2 is YYEEEE. This CDR3 region has 15 residues. Trimming stripped 4 bases from V and 4 bases from J, with 15 bases between. The CDR3 coding sequence is TGTGCCAGCAGCATCGGGGGGGGGCAAAATCAGCCCCAGCATTTT. This sequence encodes CASSIGGGQNQPQHF.

The rearrangement uses TRBV4-2 and TRBJ1-2; 8 bases map to TRBD1. J gave up 9 bases and V 3 bases, and 6 bases lay outside the gene matches. This CDR3 has 13 amino acids. Germline values: CDR1 LGHNA, CDR2 YNFKEQ. CDR3 DNA sequence: TGTGCCAGCAGCCAGGACAGGGAACTCAGCTACACCTTC. Translating gives CASSQDRELSYTF.

The chain employs TRBV5-1 and TRBJ2-5, with TRBD2 matching 7 bases. CDR3 length: 14 amino acids. Germline CDR1 is SGHRS and CDR2 is YFSETQ. V was clipped by 4 bases and J by 11 bases; unmatched bases: 14. CDR3 in amino acids: CASSGGDAMGEQYF. DNA for the CDR3: TGCGCCAGCAGCGGGGGGGACGCCATGGGGGAGCAGTACTTC.

The V and J genes are TRBV28 and TRBJ2-7; no clear D. The germline V gene encodes CDR1 MDHEN and CDR2 SYDVKM. The CDR3 length is 15 residues. The germline V and J ends were trimmed by 1 base and 1 base, with 11 bases remaining between them. CDR3 DNA sequence: TGTGCCAGCAGTTTATCCATAGAGGCGTCCTACGAGCAGTACTTC. Protein: CASSLSIEASYEQYF.

The V and J genes are TRBV28 and TRBJ2-1; D is unresolved. The V gene lost 6 bases and the J gene lost 6 bases, with 9 bases spanning the gap. This CDR3 contains 12 residues. Germline V gene sequence: CDR1 MDHEN, CDR2 SYDVKM. In DNA form, the CDR3 reads TGTGCCAGCAGCTCCTATTCCAATGAGCAGTTCTTC. Its translation: CASSSYSNEQFF.

This clone is a singleton in its sample. The chain recombines TRBV2 with TRBJ2-1; no clear D gene. In germline, CDR1 is SNHLY, CDR2 FYNNEI. The CDR3 sequence is 14 residues long. The CDR3 region is CVLELAESYNEQFF. For the CDR3, the DNA is TGTGTTCTAGAGCTGGCGGAATCCTACAATGAGCAGTTCTTC.

V and J are TRBV5-1 and TRBJ2-7; D is possibly TRBD1 (5 bases). V shed 0 bases and J shed 5 bases, with 12 bases lying between them. Germline V gives CDR1 SGHRS, CDR2 YFSETQ. This CDR3 contains 14 residues. CDR3 protein: CASSLAGGANEQYF. CDR3 DNA sequence: TGCGCCAGCAGCTTGGCAGGTGGGGCCAACGAGCAGTACTTC.

V gene TRBV6-5 combines with J gene TRBJ2-2; D is unresolved. The germline V gene encodes CDR1 MNHEY and CDR2 SVGAGI. The CDR3 has 15 amino acids. The V gene lost 0 bases and the J gene lost 2 bases, with 7 bases spanning the gap. The CDR3 here is CASSYSLKNTGELFF. The CDR3 nucleotides are TGTGCCAGCAGTTACTCACTAAAAAACACCGGGGAGCTGTTTTTT.

The chain couples TRBV9 to TRBJ2-7; 8 positions agree with TRBD1. This CDR3 has 13 amino acids. The V gene end was trimmed by 4 bases and the J gene end by 12 bases; junction bases not matched to a gene: 12. The germline CDR1 and CDR2 sequences are SGDLS and YYNGEE. CDR3: CASSLFLRDRSYF. As DNA, the CDR3 is TGTGCCAGCAGCCTATTCCTCCGGGACAGGTCGTACTTC.

The chain couples TRBV10-2 to TRBJ2-1, with 10 bases that match TRBD2. Losses at the gene ends were 1 base for V and 9 bases for J; bases not matched to a gene: 6. This CDR3 has 15 amino acids. CDR1 is WSHSY and CDR2 is SAAADI in the germline V gene. In DNA form, the CDR3 reads TGCGCCAGCAGTGAGTGGCCTAGCGGGAGCAGTGAGCAGTTCTTC. As protein: CASSEWPSGSSEQFF.

Comments on this clone: The identical CDR3 is also encoded by other nucleotide sequences in the sample. This sequence joins TRBV14 and TRBJ1-2; 7 bases map to TRBD1. CDR3 length: 13 amino acids. V gave up 3 bases and J gave up 2 bases; unmatched junction bases: 0. Germline loops: CDR1 SGHDN, CDR2 FVKESK. The CDR3 region is CASSQDRNYGYTF. The CDR3 DNA sequence: TGTGCCAGCAGCCAGGACAGGAACTATGGCTACACCTTC. Looking up the rest from reference TRBV14 and TRBJ1-2 gives the full variable domain: EAGVTQFPSHSVIEKGQTVTLRCDPISGHDNLYWYRRVMGKEIKFLLHFVKESKQDESGMPNNRFLAERTGGTYSTLKVQPAELEDSGVYFCASSQDRNYGYTFGSGTRLTVV.

This chain links TRBV19 with TRBJ1-1; perhaps TRBD1 as D (5 bases). Trimming pared 3 bases from V and 0 bases from J, leaving 11 bases between. The CDR3 has 15 amino acids. Germline CDR1 LNHDA, CDR2 SQIVND (reference sequence). CDR3 sequence reads: CASSIYGALNTEAFF. The CDR3 bases are TGTGCCAGTAGTATCTATGGGGCTCTGAACACTGAAGCTTTCTTT.

This chain connects TRBV7-9 to TRBJ1-1; TRBD1 agrees at 12 bases. The V gene's germline CDR1 is SEHNR and CDR2 FQNEAQ (reference sequence). This CDR3 is built from 14 residues. Trimming at V came to 5 bases and at J to 5 bases, leaving 3 bases not matched to a gene. The CDR3 protein is CASSRDRGRTEAFF. For the CDR3, the DNA is TGTGCCAGCAGCAGGGACAGGGGGCGGACTGAAGCTTTCTTT.